Here is one T cell receptor (beta chain) with its context. CDR3 length equals 17 residues. V dropped 5 bases and J dropped 0; count of bases not matched to a gene: 7. Germline-derived CDR1 and CDR2 are SEHNR and FQNEAQ (reference sequence). These data belong to a study of radiation and T cells in renal cell carcinoma. Study at large: Nephrectomy followed 15 Gy stereotactic body radiation by 4 weeks.

Time point of the sample: baseline pretreatment blood. Treatment denoted: 15 Gy SBRT to primary tumor, nephrectomy 4 weeks later. Serial blood draws occurred at baseline and 2 and 4 weeks post-SBRT. Data came from immunoSEQ multiplex PCR; TCRdb stores just in-frame clones and leaves some out. This sample carries 150,000 or so clones, 88% of them seen once, and the ten largest clones take approximately 4%. This TCR came from a woman in her 70s with renal cell carcinoma. The V and J genes are TRBV7-9 and TRBJ2-1; 10 bases line up with TRBD2. Sequencing was performed on blood, taken from a patient whose treatment included radiotherapy and nephrectomy. CDR3 in DNA: TGTGCCAGCAGCGTTATAGCGGGGGGCTTCTCCTACAATGAGCAGTTCTTC. Its protein product is CASSVIAGGFSYNEQFF.